The clone carrying this T cell receptor (beta chain) has more than one count but fewer than ten. Trimming cost V 1 base and J 3 bases, with 7 bases left between them. This CDR3 is built from 13 residues. Per the germline V gene, CDR1 is PRHDT and CDR2 is FYEKMQ (reference sequence). The authors extracted RNA and reverse transcribed it into cDNA as the sequencing template. Repertoires were generated with immunoSEQ multiplex PCR, while TCRdb's copy carries only in-frame clones and drops some. Of about 14,000 clones listed, under 65% are singletons. Alopecia areata patients gave lesional scalp punch biopsies and peripheral blood samples. The data are from a study of CD8+ T cells in alopecia areata.

The receptor was isolated from a human donor with alopecia areata. The V call is TRBV13, the J call TRBJ2-7; D call uncertain. The sample in question was skin, obtained at week 0. The CDR3 protein is CASSLVRNYEQYF. The CDR3 coding sequence is TGTGCCAGCAGCTTAGTTAGAAACTACGAGCAGTACTTC.